This T cell receptor beta chain was observed in a study of shared clonotypes between healthy human individuals (dated by TCRdb to 2020 to 2022). About the full investigation: A few men and a couple of women, aged 18 to 49 years, made up the cohort. For each donor, CD4 naive and CD4 memory were each given three plates, CD8 naive was given two plates, and CD8 memory was given one plate. Blood TCR repertoires of several healthy adults were deeply sequenced to estimate repertoire size and the extent of clonotype sharing between individuals. Libraries were prepared and TCR repertoires were sequenced by different laboratories using diverse techniques, in order to increase sequencing depth and limit assay-specific biases. Each donor's leukapheresis produced roughly between roughly 0.94 and 9.5 billion PBMCs. Study-wide findings and limitations: Clonotypes shared by all four sorted-subset donors showed higher generation probabilities than non-shared clonotypes. Even with the large sequencing depth, rarefaction of the sorted-subset datasets indicated that sequencing was incomplete. Pairwise subsampling indicated that sequencing depth was expected to affect the degree of clonotype sharing among donors. Sampling was restricted to blood, and TCR repertoires in tissue are likely to differ from TCR repertoires in blood. Because the study included a small number of donors, the genetic and exposure-history diversity represented was limited. Naive subsets generally had larger estimated clonotype richness than memory subsets. Across four donors, around 5% of naive CD4, roughly 3.5% of naive CD8, 2.3% of memory CD4, and 0.4% to 0.45% of memory CD8 clonotypes were shared.

The donors were healthy, HIV-negative adults who had no recently reported acute infections or vaccinations. Every donor was a Caucasian adult residing in Nashville, Tennessee, USA. Magnetic negative selection was used to enrich CD4+ T cells, after which naive cells were positively selected on CD45RA and the negative fraction became the memory subset. Blood was collected by leukapheresis, and PBMCs were isolated by Ficoll-Histopaque density gradient centrifugation and then cryopreserved in liquid nitrogen vapor phase. Analytical flow cytometry was used to check the purity and quantity of each magnetically sorted T cell population. From each sorted fraction, genomic DNA was isolated and quantified by UV absorbance on a Nanodrop 2000c. As regards this clone: Its antigen specificity is not known. Base qualities were left out, and no much larger clone turns up one base away.

From the cysteine up to the phenylalanine, the CDR3 has a length of 16 residues. Kept here is only the CDR3 DNA, which spans 48 bases and is read in frame from base 1. Reading the germline V gene (reference sequence) gives CDR1 SEHNR and CDR2 FQNEAQ. V ends up 5 bases short and J 4 bases short, with an unmatched junction base count of 13. TCR CDR3 regions were amplified from genomic DNA by multiplex PCR using the deep immunoSEQ assay. Extracted genomic DNA from each cell subset was spread evenly across all wells of several immunoSEQ 96-well plates, with each plate serving as a replicate. For sorted subsets, 200 to 250 ng of genomic DNA, equivalent to some 33,000 T cell genomes, went into each replicate PCR. Purified libraries were quantified with a Qubit 3.0 fluorometer, sized on a Bioanalyzer 2100, and re-quantified with the KAPA Library Quantification kit. A separate single-read 150-cycle Illumina NextSeq 550 flow cell was used to sequence each immunoSEQ 96-well plate. As for how the authors treated the data: The immunoSEQ output contained only junctional sequences without quality scores, so filtering could not match that applied to full-length reads. To assign V/J genes and CDR3, sequences were annotated using PyIR, a Python wrapper for IgBLAST v1.9, with IMGT germline references. Reads were removed for weak V/J assignments (E-value above 1e-6), missing CDR3, stop codons, out-of-frame junctions, or ambiguous translated residues. V3J clonotypes were defined as sequences sharing an identical inferred V gene, J gene, and CDR3 amino acid sequence. To compute the percentage overlap between repertoires, the number of shared unique clonotypes was divided by the size of the smaller repertoire. Three approaches were used to assess repertoire richness: RTK rarefaction, the Chao1 estimator, and Recon v2.1 estimates of unobserved clonotypes. Generation probabilities were computed with OLGA for all TCRbeta clonotypes obtained by the gDNA method from several donors. The table was pulled from immuneACCESS by TCRdb, which kept in-frame rearrangements only. Such tables lose some clones; where checked, under half of the loss comes from unresolved V genes, and the rest has no known cause. V, J and clone size are those of that table, while D and trimming were read from the DNA. This sample is represented by around 980,000 clones; around 78% of them were singletons. Roughly 0.61% of the sample is in the top ten clones.

Sequenced input: memory CD4+ T cells from PBMCs. The cell subset or site tag for this specimen amounts to: CD45RA-negative fraction. The clonotype comes from a young man in good health. Some clones in this sample may be carry-over from other donors' samples. This chain is built from TRBV7-9 and TRBJ2-5; 7 central nucleotides agree with TRBD1. The nucleotides read TGTGCCAGCAGCCCATTGGGACAGAGGTTAGCAGAGACCCAGTACTTC. Its protein is CASSPLGQRLAETQYF.